This entry describes one TCR beta chain. Its antigen is not known. Thyroid surgery was performed in patients who had received no treatment beforehand. The data are from a study of metastatic and nonmetastatic thyroid tumors. Study as a whole: Repertoires of blood and of tissue (tumor or nodule) from malignant and benign thyroid patients were compared.

Findings and caveats of the study: Relative to benign nodules, malignant thyroid tumors were reportedly characterized by significantly elevated TCR beta diversity in blood and tumor.

This CDR3 contains 14 residues. CDR1 and CDR2 (germline): SGHVS, FQNEAQ. V shed 7 bases and J shed 0 bases, with 10 bases lying between them. As originally analysed: The distant-metastasis classifier for papillary thyroid cancer was built from CDR3 differences across clinicopathological groups. MiXCR re-clonotyped the PCR reads for TCRdb. TCRdb, not the original authors, processed these V and J calls. The sample records around 5,300 clones, 20% to 25% being singletons. The clonotype was recovered from a female donor with papillary thyroid cancer or a benign thyroid nodule (not recorded which). Some clones in this sample may be carry-over from other donors' samples. The sequenced sample was adjacent normal tissue. This chain connects TRBV7-8 to TRBJ1-3; D is unclear. CDR3: CASIPGSSGNTIYF. The CDR3 nucleotides are TGTGCCAGCATCCCGGGGAGCTCTGGAAACACCATATATTTT.